The 5 T cell receptor beta chains in this list originate from one sample, sequenced in a study of shared clonotypes between healthy human individuals. Sequencing used immunoSEQ multiplex PCR; TCRdb keeps in-frame clones, though not all of them. In the table there are around 640,000 clones, 95% to 96% of which are singletons. Naivety among CD8 cells was defined by CD45RO negativity and positive CCR7 selection, thereby excluding terminally differentiated effector memory CD45RA+ cells. The specimen was naive CD8+ T cells sorted from blood. These receptors were collected from a woman aged 25 to 45 in good health.

Of note for this clone: The sample contains more than one DNA sequence encoding this CDR3. The V call is TRBV7-9, the J call TRBJ1-5, with 7 bases matching TRBD1. The CDR3 consists of 14 residues. V dropped 5 bases and J dropped 1; count of bases not matched to a gene: 2. Looked up from germline, CDR1 is SEHNR and CDR2 is FQNEAQ (reference sequence). CDR3 sequence (DNA): TGTGCCAGCAGCCAGGGGGGCAGCAATCAGCCCCAGCATTTT. Amino acid sequence: CASSQGGSNQPQHF.

The rearrangement links TRBV7-9 to TRBJ1-5; D is possibly TRBD1 (5 bases). The CDR3 extends over 15 amino acids. In germline, CDR1 is SEHNR, CDR2 FQNEAQ (reference sequence). The V end was cut by 4 bases, the J end by 6 bases, with 16 bases between. The CDR3 loop is CASSSGTAKGQPQHF. The CDR3 region has the DNA TGTGCCAGCAGCTCAGGGACCGCCAAGGGTCAGCCCCAGCATTTT.

This clone was seen only once. The chain couples TRBV27 to TRBJ2-3, with TRBD2 matching 14 bases. V was clipped by 5 bases and J by 2 bases; unmatched bases: 12. Per the germline V gene, CDR1 is MNHEY and CDR2 is SMNVEV (reference sequence). The CDR3 totals 19 residues. Here the CDR3 reads CASSNPGLAGGPFTDTQYF. The CDR3 DNA follows: TGTGCCAGCAGTAACCCCGGACTAGCGGGAGGTCCGTTCACAGATACGCAGTATTTT.

The V and J genes are TRBV6-5 and TRBJ1-2; no definite D call. Germline values: CDR1 MNHEY, CDR2 SVGAGI. The V end lost 4 bases, the J end lost 0 bases, and 15 bases lay between the germline ends. CDR3 length: 16 amino acids. The CDR3 sequence: CASSFLPEPPNYGYTF. As DNA, the CDR3 is TGTGCCAGCAGTTTCCTCCCCGAGCCTCCTAACTATGGCTACACCTTC.

J is TRBJ2-2 and V is TRBV4-1; 8 bases align to TRBD2. V shed 4 bases and J 0 bases; nucleotides not matched to a gene: 10. The length of the CDR3 is 18 residues. Germline assignment: CDR1 MGHRA and CDR2 YSYEKL. Here the CDR3 reads CASSLKPLAGPNTGELFF. The CDR3 DNA is TGCGCCAGCAGCCTCAAGCCATTAGCGGGGCCGAACACCGGGGAGCTGTTTTTT.